Following are 26 T cell receptor beta chains from one sample sequenced in a study of control samples from healthy donors and cancer patients. Produced via immunoSEQ multiplex PCR; TCRdb's table is partial and in-frame only. There are fewer than 200,000 clones in the sample; around 90% occur only once, and approximately 1.5% lies in the top ten. The sample comprised blood. The receptors were sampled from a woman aged 50 to 60 in good health.

The chain couples TRBV4-1 to TRBJ1-4; TRBD1 might be the D (5 bases). The CDR3 is 15 amino acids. From germline, CDR1 is MGHRA and CDR2 YSYEKL. Between the trimmed V and J ends, which lost 8 bases and 8 bases, there was a span of 21 bases. The CDR3 sequence is CASSPRRSWGEKLFF. The CDR3, as DNA: TGCGCCAGCTCTCCCCGAAGGTCATGGGGCGAAAAACTGTTTTTT.

The V gene is TRBV5-1, the J gene TRBJ1-1, with D perhaps matching TRBD1 (6 bases). Germline values: CDR1 SGHRS, CDR2 YFSETQ. The germline V and J ends were trimmed by 0 bases and 2 bases, with 11 bases remaining between them. This CDR3 contains 15 residues. This CDR3 reads CASSLDRAANTEAFF. Here the CDR3 DNA reads TGCGCCAGCAGCTTGGACAGGGCGGCTAACACTGAAGCTTTCTTT.

This clone was recorded once. The chain joins TRBV7-3 to TRBJ2-3; D unclear. V was cut by 5 bases and J by 2 bases, with 14 bases left in between. The CDR3 consists of 15 residues. From germline, CDR1 is SGHTA and CDR2 FQGTGA. DNA for the CDR3: TGTGCCAGCAGCCTAAAGGGCGGATACACAGATACGCAGTATTTT. This gives the protein CASSLKGGYTDTQYF.

The chain couples TRBV12-3 or TRBV12-4 to TRBJ1-2; TRBD1 is a possible D gene (6 bases). This CDR3 region has 13 residues. V lost 3 bases, J lost 3 bases, and 8 bases lay in between. The CDR3 DNA is TGTGCCAGCAGTTTGTGGACAGACTATGGCTACACCTTC. Protein product: CASSLWTDYGYTF.

The chain couples TRBV29-1 to TRBJ2-1; TRBD1 might be the D (6 bases). Germline V gives CDR1 SQVTM, CDR2 ANQGSEA. CDR3 length equals 12 residues. V was pared by 6 bases and J by 3 bases, with 9 bases between. The CDR3 sequence is CSVRQDYNEQFF. The CDR3 DNA sequence: TGCAGCGTGAGACAGGACTACAATGAGCAGTTCTTC.

The J gene is TRBJ1-2, the V gene TRBV27; 7 bases match TRBD1. The CDR3 runs to 14 residues. J gave up 5 bases and V 4 bases, and 7 bases lay outside the gene matches. The germline gives CDR1 MNHEY, CDR2 SMNVEV (reference sequence). The CDR3 loop is CASSSDRLGYGYTF. CDR3 DNA: TGTGCCAGCAGTTCGGACAGGTTAGGATATGGCTACACCTTC.

The V call is TRBV9, the J call TRBJ2-3; a possible D gene is TRBD1 (6 bases). V dropped 3 bases and J dropped 0 bases, with 8 bases sitting between them. The CDR3 spans 14 residues. The germline V gene has CDR1 SGDLS and CDR2 YYNGEE. The CDR3 reads CASSATGSTDTQYF. The CDR3 DNA sequence: TGTGCCAGCAGCGCCACAGGGAGCACAGATACGCAGTATTTT.

The chain carries TRBV6-1 and TRBJ2-1, with D perhaps matching TRBD2 (6 bases). This CDR3 is built from 12 residues. Trimming took off 0 bases at V and 15 bases at J, with 12 bases between the two ends. Germline V gene lookup returns CDR1 MNHNS and CDR2 SASEGT. This CDR3 reads CASSEARGTAFF. CDR3 DNA sequence: TGTGCCAGCAGTGAAGCGCGGGGTACGGCGTTCTTC.

This clone was detected only a few times. This chain joins TRBV28 and TRBJ2-2; TRBD2 agrees at 12 bases. The CDR3 has 16 residues. The J segment lost 5 bases and the V segment lost 8 bases, leaving 9 bases of the junction unmatched. Germline assignment: CDR1 MDHEN and CDR2 SYDVKM. CDR3 in DNA: TGTGCCAGCCTAACACTCGGACTAGCGGGGACCGGGGAGCTGTTTTTT. It yields the protein CASLTLGLAGTGELFF.

V and J are TRBV19 and TRBJ1-2; D is ambiguous. The germline V gene encodes CDR1 LNHDA and CDR2 SQIVND (reference sequence). There are 14 residues in the CDR3. The V gene lost 6 bases and the J gene lost 4 bases, with 15 bases spanning the gap. The CDR3 here is CASRAGTSVYGYTF. The CDR3 nucleotides read TGTGCCAGTAGGGCGGGTACTTCGGTCTATGGCTACACCTTC.

The chain is built from TRBV2 and TRBJ2-5, with D uncertain. Germline CDR1 SNHLY, CDR2 FYNNEI. This CDR3 has 12 residues. The V end lost 7 bases, the J end lost 5 bases, and 11 bases lay between the germline ends. For the CDR3, the DNA is TGTGCCAGCATGTCAGTCCCGGAGACCCAGTACTTC. Encoded protein: CASMSVPETQYF. Based on the CDR3 plus reference TRBV2 and TRBJ2-5, the full variable domain is EPEVTQTPSHQVTQMGQEVILRCVPISNHLYFYWYRQILGQKVEFLVSFYNNEISEKSEIFDDQFSVERPDGSNFTLKIRSTKLEDSAMYFCASMSVPETQYFGPGTRLLVL.

The gene calls are TRBV3-1 (or the pseudogene TRBV3-2) and TRBJ1-4; 8 nucleotides agree with TRBD1. The germline V gene has CDR1 LGHDT and CDR2 YNNKEL (reference sequence). V lost 4 bases and J lost 0; bases outside the gene matches: 10. The CDR3 is 18 amino acids. In nucleotides, the CDR3 is TGTGCCAGCAGCCGAGACAGGGGCTACGATGCAACTAATGAAAAACTGTTTTTT. Translation gives CASSRDRGYDATNEKLFF.

The chain combines TRBV7-2 with TRBJ1-4; 9 nucleotides agree with TRBD1. V was clipped by 5 bases and J by 10 bases; unmatched bases: 14. From germline, CDR1 is SGHTA and CDR2 FQGNSA. This CDR3 has 16 amino acids. CDR3 nucleotide sequence: TGTGCCAGCAGCCGTTACCTGGGACAGGGTTATGCAAAACTGTTTTTT. Translating it yields CASSRYLGQGYAKLFF.

The chain employs TRBV9 and TRBJ2-3; D perhaps matches TRBD1 (5 bases). V was clipped by 3 bases and J by 2 bases, with 13 bases between them. Germline V lookup: CDR1 SGDLS, CDR2 YYNGEE. CDR3 size: 15 residues. The CDR3 protein is CASSAQWGPTDTQYF. CDR3 in DNA: TGTGCCAGCAGCGCCCAGTGGGGCCCCACAGATACGCAGTATTTT.

The chain recombines TRBV19 with TRBJ1-6; D might be TRBD1 (6 bases). CDR3 length: 15 amino acids. Trimming cost V 5 bases and J 10 bases, with 18 bases left between them. The germline V gene has CDR1 LNHDA and CDR2 SQIVND (reference sequence). The CDR3 reads CASSPTTGLRSPLHF. The CDR3 DNA reads TGTGCCAGTAGTCCGACGACAGGCTTGAGGTCACCCCTCCACTTT. Looking up the rest from reference TRBV19 and TRBJ1-6 gives the full variable domain: DGGITQSPKYLFRKEGQNVTLSCEQNLNHDAMYWYRQDPGQGLRLIYYSQIVNDFQKGDIAEGYSVSREKKESFPLTVTSAQKNPTAFYLCASSPTTGLRSPLHFGNGTRLTVT.

CDR3 loop: CASTRSGGNYEQYF. CDR3 nucleotides: TGTGCCAGCACAAGGTCCGGGGGGAACTACGAGCAGTACTTC. The rearrangement uses TRBV28 and TRBJ2-7; 7 bases agree with TRBD2. Trimming took 7 bases from V and 3 from J; bases not matched to a gene: 9. Germline lookup yields CDR1 MDHEN and CDR2 SYDVKM. CDR3 size: 14 residues.

The rearrangement uses TRBV15 and TRBJ2-1; 11 bases are shared with TRBD2. With V trimmed by 4 bases and J by 9 bases, 14 bases remained unmatched. The CDR3 is made up of 17 amino acids. CDR1 is LNHNV and CDR2 is YYDKDF in the germline V gene (reference sequence). CDR3 in amino acids: CATSKEFLAGGAGEQFF. The DNA of the CDR3 is TGTGCCACCAGCAAAGAGTTTCTAGCGGGAGGTGCGGGTGAGCAGTTCTTC.

This chain joins TRBV4-3 and TRBJ1-6; a weak D match, TRBD1 (5 bases). V was shortened by 4 bases and J by 8 bases, with 12 bases between the two germline ends. This CDR3 is 14 amino acids long. CDR1 and CDR2 from the germline V gene are LGHNA and YSLEER. This chain's CDR3 is CASSPGPAYSPLHF. The CDR3 coding sequence is TGCGCCAGCAGCCCGGGACCTGCGTATTCACCCCTCCACTTT.

The V call is TRBV7-3, the J call TRBJ2-3; 9 positions match TRBD2. The CDR3 is 15 residues long. Unmatched junction bases numbered 7, after V lost 2 bases and J lost 7 bases. In germline, CDR1 is SGHTA, CDR2 FQGTGA. This chain's CDR3 is CASSLEALAGYTQYF. CDR3 nucleotides: TGTGCCAGCAGCTTAGAGGCACTAGCGGGTTATACGCAGTATTTT.

This chain joins TRBV6-5 and TRBJ1-3; D unresolved. This CDR3 is 11 amino acids long. Germline V gene sequence: CDR1 MNHEY, CDR2 SVGAGI. Trimming took off 4 bases at V and 3 bases at J, with 1 base between the two ends. CDR3 in amino acids: CASSFGNTIYF. The CDR3 DNA is TGTGCCAGCAGTTTTGGAAACACCATATATTTT.

This chain uses TRBV9 with TRBJ2-4; 8 positions match TRBD2. The CDR3 has 16 residues. Looked up from germline, CDR1 is SGDLS and CDR2 is YYNGEE. Unmatched junction bases numbered 10, after V lost 0 bases and J lost 8 bases. In DNA form, the CDR3 reads TGTGCCAGCAGCGTAGGTTTGGGCGGGGGGCCGGACATTCAGTACTTC. Translating gives CASSVGLGGGPDIQYF.

Here the CDR3 reads CASSRPAGGPDTQYF. CDR3 DNA: TGTGCCAGCAGTCGTCCAGCGGGGGGGCCGGATACGCAGTATTTT. The rearrangement links TRBV27 to TRBJ2-3; 10 positions agree with TRBD2. This CDR3 spans 15 amino acids. V lost 5 bases to trimming and J lost 6 bases; unmatched junction nucleotides: 8. Germline V gene lookup returns CDR1 MNHEY and CDR2 SMNVEV (reference sequence).

The V and J genes are TRBV20-1 and TRBJ2-1; no clear D gene. The CDR3 is 10 amino acids. V was cut by 7 bases and J by 8 bases, with 9 bases left in between. Germline CDR1 DFQATT, CDR2 SNEGSKA (reference sequence). The CDR3 nucleotides read TGCAGTGTGGTGCGCGATGAGCAGTTCTTC. Its protein product is CSVVRDEQFF.

Here the CDR3 DNA reads TGCGCCAGCAGCTTGCAAACTAGCGGGAGATTCGGAACCGGGGAGCTGTTTTTT. Amino acids: CASSLQTSGRFGTGELFF. This chain links TRBV5-1 with TRBJ2-2; TRBD2 matches 11 bases. Per germline, CDR1 SGHRS and CDR2 YFSETQ. This CDR3 has 18 residues. J lost 5 bases, V lost 1 base, and 10 bases had no gene match.

The gene calls are TRBV5-4 and TRBJ1-3; D remains ambiguous. Germline CDR1 is SGHNT and CDR2 is YYREEE (reference sequence). CDR3 length equals 14 residues. The ends were cut back, 0 bases at V and 2 bases at J, with 6 bases in the middle. CDR3: CASSLDGAGNTIYF. The CDR3 DNA is TGTGCCAGCAGCTTGGACGGGGCTGGAAACACCATATATTTT.

The V and J genes are TRBV25-1 and TRBJ2-1; 7 nucleotides line up with TRBD2. Germline loops: CDR1 MGHDK, CDR2 SYGVNS. The trim removed 7 bases at V and 3 bases at J, leaving 6 bases unmatched. The CDR3 length is 14 residues. The CDR3 sequence is CASIRGRGYNEQFF. CDR3 DNA sequence: TGTGCCAGCATTCGCGGGAGAGGCTACAATGAGCAGTTCTTC.